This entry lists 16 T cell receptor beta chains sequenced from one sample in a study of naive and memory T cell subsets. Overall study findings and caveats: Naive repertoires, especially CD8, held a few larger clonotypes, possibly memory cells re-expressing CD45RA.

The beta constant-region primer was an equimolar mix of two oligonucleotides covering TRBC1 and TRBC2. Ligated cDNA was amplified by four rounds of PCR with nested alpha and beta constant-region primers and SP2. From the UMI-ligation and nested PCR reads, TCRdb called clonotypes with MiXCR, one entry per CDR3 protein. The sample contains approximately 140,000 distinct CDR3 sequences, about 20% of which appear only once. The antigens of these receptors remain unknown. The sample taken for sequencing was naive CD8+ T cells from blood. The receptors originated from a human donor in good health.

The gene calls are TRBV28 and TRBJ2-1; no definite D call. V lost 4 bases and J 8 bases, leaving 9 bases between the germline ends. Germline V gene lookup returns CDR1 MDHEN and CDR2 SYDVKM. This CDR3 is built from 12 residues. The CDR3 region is CASSSPLHEQFF. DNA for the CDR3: TGTGCCAGCAGTTCCCCCTTGCATGAGCAGTTCTTC.

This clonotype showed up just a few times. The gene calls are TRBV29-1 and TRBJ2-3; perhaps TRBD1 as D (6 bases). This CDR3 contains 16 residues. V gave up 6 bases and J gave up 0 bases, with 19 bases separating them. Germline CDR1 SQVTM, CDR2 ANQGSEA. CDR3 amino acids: CSVEPNRDISTDTQYF. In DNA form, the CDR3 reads TGCAGCGTGGAACCAAACCGGGACATAAGCACAGATACGCAGTATTTT.

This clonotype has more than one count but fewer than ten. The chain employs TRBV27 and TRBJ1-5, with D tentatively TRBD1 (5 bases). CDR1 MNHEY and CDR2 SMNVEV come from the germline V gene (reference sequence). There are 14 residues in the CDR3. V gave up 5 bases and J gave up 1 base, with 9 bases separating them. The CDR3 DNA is TGTGCCAGCAGTCGGGACCGGAGCAATCAGCCCCAGCATTTT. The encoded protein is CASSRDRSNQPQHF.

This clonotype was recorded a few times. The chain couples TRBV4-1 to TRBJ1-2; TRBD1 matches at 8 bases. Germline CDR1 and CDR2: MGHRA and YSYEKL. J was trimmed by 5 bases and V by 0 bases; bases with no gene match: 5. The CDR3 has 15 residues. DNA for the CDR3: TGCGCCAGCAGCCAAGATCTTGGACAGGGATATGGCTACACCTTC. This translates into CASSQDLGQGYGYTF.

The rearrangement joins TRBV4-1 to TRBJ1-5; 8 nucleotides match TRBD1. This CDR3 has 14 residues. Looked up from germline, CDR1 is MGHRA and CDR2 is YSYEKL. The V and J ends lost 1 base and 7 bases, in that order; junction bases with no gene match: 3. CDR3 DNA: TGCGCCAGCAGCCAAGCCGGGACAGGACAGCCCCAGCATTTT. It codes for CASSQAGTGQPQHF.

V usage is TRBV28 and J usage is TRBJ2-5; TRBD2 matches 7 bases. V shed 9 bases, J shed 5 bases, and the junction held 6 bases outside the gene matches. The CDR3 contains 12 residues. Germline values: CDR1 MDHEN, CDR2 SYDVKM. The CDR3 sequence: CASSRGFETQYF. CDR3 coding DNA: TGTGCCAGTTCGCGGGGGTTTGAGACCCAGTACTTC.

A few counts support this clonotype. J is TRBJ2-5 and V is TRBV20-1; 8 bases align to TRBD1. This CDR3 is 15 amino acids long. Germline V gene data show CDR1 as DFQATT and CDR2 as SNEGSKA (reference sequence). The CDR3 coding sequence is TGCAGCGCGCTTGGACAGGGTGGCCCCCAAGAGACCCAGTACTTC. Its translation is CSALGQGGPQETQYF.

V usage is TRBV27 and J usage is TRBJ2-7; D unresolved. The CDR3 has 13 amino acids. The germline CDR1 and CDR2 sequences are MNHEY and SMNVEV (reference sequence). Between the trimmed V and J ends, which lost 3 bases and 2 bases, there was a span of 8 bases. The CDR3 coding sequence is TGTGCCAGCAGTTTTTTTAAGACCTACGAGCAGTACTTC. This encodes CASSFFKTYEQYF.

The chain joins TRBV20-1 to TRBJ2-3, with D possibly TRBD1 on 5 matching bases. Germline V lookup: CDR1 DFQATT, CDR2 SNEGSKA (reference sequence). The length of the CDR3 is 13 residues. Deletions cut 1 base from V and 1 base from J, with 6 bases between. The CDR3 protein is CSARVRGTDTQYF. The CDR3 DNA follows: TGCAGTGCTAGAGTCAGGGGCACAGATACGCAGTATTTT.

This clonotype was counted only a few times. CDR3 DNA sequence: TGTGCCAGCAGCGTGGGCCCGCGGAACTACGAGCAGTACTTC. It specifies CASSVGPRNYEQYF. The rearrangement uses TRBV9 and TRBJ2-7; D not certain. Between the trimmed V and J ends, which lost 2 bases and 3 bases, there was a span of 12 bases. The CDR3 is made up of 14 amino acids. The germline CDR1 and CDR2 sequences are SGDLS and YYNGEE.

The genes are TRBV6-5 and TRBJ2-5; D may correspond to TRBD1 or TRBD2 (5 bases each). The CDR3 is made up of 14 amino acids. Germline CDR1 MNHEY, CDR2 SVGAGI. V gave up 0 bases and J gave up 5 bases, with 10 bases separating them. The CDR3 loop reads CASSYSRGDETQYF. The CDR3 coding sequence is TGTGCCAGCAGTTACTCTAGGGGAGATGAGACCCAGTACTTC.

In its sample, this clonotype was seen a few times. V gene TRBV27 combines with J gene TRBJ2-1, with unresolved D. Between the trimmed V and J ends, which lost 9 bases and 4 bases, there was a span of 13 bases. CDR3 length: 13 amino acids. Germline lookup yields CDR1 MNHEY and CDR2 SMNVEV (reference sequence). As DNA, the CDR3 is TGTGCCAGTTGTGTAGGGATGTACAATGAGCAGTTCTTC. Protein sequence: CASCVGMYNEQFF.

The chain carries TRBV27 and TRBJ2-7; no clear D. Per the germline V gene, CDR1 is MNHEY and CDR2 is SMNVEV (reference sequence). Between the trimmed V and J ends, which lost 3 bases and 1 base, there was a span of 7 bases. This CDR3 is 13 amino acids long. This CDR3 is CASSFMGSYEQYF. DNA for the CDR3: TGTGCCAGCAGTTTTATGGGATCCTACGAGCAGTACTTC.

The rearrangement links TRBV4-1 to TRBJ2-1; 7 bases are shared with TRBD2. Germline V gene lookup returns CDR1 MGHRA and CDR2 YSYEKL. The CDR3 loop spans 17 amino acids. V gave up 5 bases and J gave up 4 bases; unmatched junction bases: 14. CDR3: CASSSPGGGSLYNEQFF. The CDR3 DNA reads TGCGCCAGCAGCTCCCCGGGGGGAGGTTCCCTTTACAATGAGCAGTTCTTC.

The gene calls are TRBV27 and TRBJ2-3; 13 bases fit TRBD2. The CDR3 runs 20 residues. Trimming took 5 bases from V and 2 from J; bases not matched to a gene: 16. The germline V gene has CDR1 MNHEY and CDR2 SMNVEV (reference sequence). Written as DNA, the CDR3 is TGTGCCAGCAGTCCACCCCCGGACAGGGGACTAGCGGGACCCACAGATACGCAGTATTTT. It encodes CASSPPPDRGLAGPTDTQYF.

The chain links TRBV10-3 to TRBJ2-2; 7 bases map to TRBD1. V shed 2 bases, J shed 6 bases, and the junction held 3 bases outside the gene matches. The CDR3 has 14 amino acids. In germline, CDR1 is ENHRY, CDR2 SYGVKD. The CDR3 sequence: CAISEKGAAGELFF. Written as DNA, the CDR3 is TGTGCCATCAGTGAGAAGGGGGCGGCCGGGGAGCTGTTTTTT.